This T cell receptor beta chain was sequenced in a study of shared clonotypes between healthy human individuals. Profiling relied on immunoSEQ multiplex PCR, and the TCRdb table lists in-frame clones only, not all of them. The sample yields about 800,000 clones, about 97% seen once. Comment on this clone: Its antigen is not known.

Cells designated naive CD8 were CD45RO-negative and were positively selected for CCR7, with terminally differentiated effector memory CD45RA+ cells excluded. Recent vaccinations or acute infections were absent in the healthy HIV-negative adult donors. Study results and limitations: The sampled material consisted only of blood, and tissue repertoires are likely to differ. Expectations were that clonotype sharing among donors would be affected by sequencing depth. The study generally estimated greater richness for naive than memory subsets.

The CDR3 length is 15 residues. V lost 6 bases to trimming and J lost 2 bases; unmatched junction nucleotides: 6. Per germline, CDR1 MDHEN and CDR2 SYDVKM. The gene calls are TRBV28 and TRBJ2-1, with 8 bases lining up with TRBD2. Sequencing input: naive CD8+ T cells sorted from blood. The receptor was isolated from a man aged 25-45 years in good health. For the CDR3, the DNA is TGTGCCAGCAGACCGGGGGGGCCCCCCTACAATGAGCAGTTCTTC. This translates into CASRPGGPPYNEQFF.